The 20 T cell receptor beta chains below come from one sample, sequenced in a study of T cell clonality in common variable immunodeficiency. Study-level results: Fewer deletions and N-nucleotide insertions were reportedly seen in common variable immunodeficiency TCR beta sequences.

The data were produced by immunoSEQ multiplex PCR, yet TCRdb's version contains in-frame clones alone and is incomplete. This sample has 20,000 to 30,000 clones and no singletons, with under 10% in the ten largest. For these TCRs, the target antigens are not known. Sequenced sample: peripheral blood mononuclear cells. The receptors were gathered from a human donor with common variable immunodeficiency.

This clone was detected ten times or more. The sequence runs out 3 residues before the end of the CDR3; the remainder is reconstructed from the germline J gene. The genes are TRBV7-2 and TRBJ1-4, with D uncertain. Germline CDR1 is SGHTA and CDR2 is FQGNSA. The CDR3 is 13 amino acids. Partial CDR3 DNA: TGTGCCAGCAGCGGAACTTCAGCCGAGCGA. Its protein is CASSGTSAER. The full CDR3 protein is CASSGTSAERLFF.

This clone was found a few times. The read gets to within 3 residues of the CDR3 end, and the germline J gene fills in the rest. The rearrangement links TRBV7-8 to TRBJ2-7, with D possibly being TRBD1 (6 bases). Trimming removed 5 bases at V and 4 bases at J, with 9 bases between. This CDR3 region has 12 residues. CDR1 is SGHVS, CDR2 FQNEAQ, per germline. The sequenced CDR3 bases are TGTGCCAGCAGCACGCAGGGGTACGAG. It encodes CASSTQGYE. The whole CDR3 sequence is CASSTQGYEQYF.

This clone showed up just a few times. Read data end 3 residues before the CDR3 end; the end is taken from the germline J gene. The genes are TRBV30 and TRBJ2-7; the D is unclear. CDR1 and CDR2 (germline): GTSNPN, SVGIG (reference sequence). Trimming pared 0 bases from V and 4 bases from J, leaving 13 bases between. There are 14 residues in the CDR3. The CDR3 region is CAWSVGGTSYEQYF. The CDR3 bases that were read are TGTGCCTGGAGTGTAGGCGGTACCTCTTACGAG.

This clone was seen a handful of times. The read terminates 3 residues ahead of where the CDR3 ends, so the germline J gene completes it. This sequence joins TRBV20-1 and TRBJ2-1, with 8 bases that match TRBD2. The V gene end was trimmed by 3 bases and the J gene end by 8 bases; junction bases not matched to a gene: 3. The germline V gene has CDR1 DFQATT and CDR2 SNEGSKA (reference sequence). The CDR3 runs to 12 residues. The CDR3 reads CSASGGVDEQFF. Partial CDR3 DNA: TGCAGTGCTAGCGGGGGGGTGGATGAG.

This clone has a count of ten or more. The sequence runs out 3 residues before the end of the CDR3; the remainder is reconstructed from the germline J gene. The chain uses TRBV19 and TRBJ2-3; D possibly corresponds to TRBD2 (6 bases). Trimming removed 5 bases at V and 0 bases at J, with 21 bases between. The CDR3 loop spans 18 amino acids. Germline V lookup: CDR1 LNHDA, CDR2 SQIVND (reference sequence). The CDR3 region is CASSPERGGVGSTDTQYF. The covered CDR3 bases are TGTGCCAGTAGTCCTGAACGAGGAGGGGTCGGTAGCACAGATACG.

A word on this clone: Coverage ceases 3 residues before the CDR3 finishes, and the germline J gene fills in the end. V and J are TRBV5-1 and TRBJ2-1, with TRBD1 matching over 7 bases. V was pared by 4 bases and J by 7 bases, with 5 bases of the junction left unmatched. The CDR3 contains 13 residues. Germline V gene lookup returns CDR1 SGHRS and CDR2 YFSETQ. The chain's CDR3 is CASSGDSRNEQFF. The part of the CDR3 DNA that was read is TGCGCCAGCAGCGGGGACAGCCGGAATGAG.

A note on this clone: A read error may produce the germline difference seen at one junction end. The CDR3 end lies 3 residues beyond the end of the read and is filled in from the germline J gene. The rearrangement joins TRBV7-9 to TRBJ2-7; TRBD1 is a possible D gene (6 bases). This CDR3 spans 13 amino acids. CDR1 SEHNR and CDR2 FQNEAQ come from the germline V gene (reference sequence). The CDR3 spells CSSSKIQGYEQYF. Partial CDR3 DNA: TGTTCCAGCAGCAAAATACAGGGCTACGAG.

This clone has a count of ten or more. The CDR3 goes on 3 residues after the read ends, and that part is filled in from the germline J gene. The rearrangement joins TRBV18 to TRBJ2-3; D is uncertain. In germline, CDR1 is KGHSH, CDR2 LQKENI. V was cut by 0 bases and J by 5 bases, with 9 bases left in between. The CDR3 has 14 residues. CDR3: CASSPPGSGDTQYF. The covered CDR3 bases are TGTGCCAGCTCACCACCAGGGTCCGGAGATACG.

On this clone itself: The read finishes 3 residues shy of the CDR3 end, and the germline J gene is used to complete it. The V call is TRBV7-2, the J call TRBJ1-4; D gene ambiguous. V shed 4 bases and J shed 6 bases, with 9 bases lying between them. The CDR3 extends over 13 amino acids. Per the germline V gene, CDR1 is SGHTA and CDR2 is FQGNSA. The part of the CDR3 DNA that was read is TGTGCCAGCAGCTATCGGGTAGATGAAAAA. This gives the protein CASSYRVDEK. The entire CDR3 protein is CASSYRVDEKLFF.

This clone has a count of ten or more. The sequence runs out 3 residues before the end of the CDR3; the remainder is reconstructed from the germline J gene. The V and J genes are TRBV30 and TRBJ2-3; 12 bases map to TRBD1. The CDR3 runs to 13 residues. Germline CDR1 and CDR2: GTSNPN and SVGIG (reference sequence). Trimming cost V 6 bases and J 7 bases; bases outside gene matches: 5. The CDR3 spells CACRDRGPHTQYF. CDR3 bases read: TGTGCCTGCCGGGACAGGGGGCCTCATACG.

Notes on this clone: The read terminates 3 residues before the CDR3 end, so the remaining end is supplied by the germline J gene. The gene calls are TRBV30 and TRBJ1-1; possibly TRBD1 for D (6 bases). The CDR3 has 12 amino acids. CDR1 and CDR2 (germline): GTSNPN, SVGIG (reference sequence). Trimming stripped 6 bases from V and 2 bases from J, with 10 bases between. CDR3 DNA (partial): TGTGCCTGCCACGGGACAAACACTGAA. Its protein is CACHGTNTE. The whole CDR3 is CACHGTNTEAFF.

This clone was detected a few times. The read comes to an end 3 residues before the CDR3 does, leaving the germline J gene to fill in the end. The chain has TRBV6-2 or TRBV6-3 and TRBJ1-1; tentative D call: TRBD1 (5 bases). In germline, CDR1 is MNHEY, CDR2 SVGEGT. CDR3 length equals 16 residues. Deletions cut 6 bases from V and 3 bases from J, with 20 bases between. CDR3 region: CASSVGPGWGDTEAFF. Partial CDR3 DNA: TGTGCCAGCAGCGTAGGCCCCGGGTGGGGCGACACTGAA.

Ten or more counts support this clone. The read comes to an end 3 residues before the CDR3 does, leaving the germline J gene to fill in the end. V and J are TRBV10-1 and TRBJ2-3, with 9 bases lining up with TRBD2. The CDR3 contains 15 residues. The J segment lost 5 bases and the V segment lost 1 base, leaving 4 bases of the junction unmatched. Germline-derived CDR1 and CDR2 are WNHNN and SYGVQD (reference sequence). Here the CDR3 reads CASSEWGSGRDTQYF. CDR3 bases read: TGCGCCAGCAGTGAGTGGGGTAGCGGGAGAGATACG.

This clone showed up many times. Read data end 3 residues before the CDR3 end; the end is taken from the germline J gene. This chain connects TRBV4-2 to TRBJ1-3, with TRBD1 matching 8 bases. This CDR3 spans 18 amino acids. Germline values: CDR1 LGHNA, CDR2 YNFKEQ. The ends lost 3 bases at V and 2 bases at J; junction bases unmatched: 12. CDR3 region: CASSHGTGPLTTGNTIYF. The CDR3 bases that were read are TGTGCCAGCAGCCACGGGACAGGTCCTCTAACTACTGGAAACACC.

Regarding this clone: One junction end does not reproduce the germline sequence, and a read error may be involved. Read sequence stops 3 residues before the CDR3 end, and the germline J gene provides the missing end. The chain employs TRBV7-9 and TRBJ2-2; D is undetermined. In germline, CDR1 is SEHNR, CDR2 FQNEAQ (reference sequence). CDR3 size: 13 residues. The chain's CDR3 is CSSSLLFTGELFF. CDR3 DNA, as far as it was read: TGTTCCAGCAGCTTACTTTTCACCGGGGAG. Full variable domain (missing parts from reference TRBV7-9 and TRBJ2-2): DTGVSQNPRHKITKRGQNVTFRCDPISEHNRLYWYRQTLGQGPEFLTYFQNEAQLEKSRLLSDRFSAERPKGSFSTLEIQRTEQGDSAMYLCSSSLLFTGELFFGEGSRLTVL.

This clone has ten or more counts. Read coverage stops 3 residues before the CDR3 terminus; the germline J gene supplies the remainder. This rearrangement joins TRBV20-1 to TRBJ2-3; D call uncertain. Trimming took 3 bases from V and 4 from J, leaving 11 bases between them. CDR3 size: 13 residues. Germline values: CDR1 DFQATT, CDR2 SNEGSKA (reference sequence). CDR3 amino acids: CSARLLGADTQYF. CDR3 DNA, as far as it was read: TGCAGTGCTAGGTTGCTAGGTGCAGATACG.

Points on this clone: The CDR3 end is not reached by the read, which stops 3 residues before it; the germline J gene fills it in. The rearrangement uses TRBV13 and TRBJ2-5; 7 bases are a match to TRBD2. CDR1 and CDR2 (germline): PRHDT, FYEKMQ (reference sequence). The CDR3 spans 15 residues. The V gene end was trimmed by 0 bases and the J gene end by 5 bases; junction bases not matched to a gene: 6. The part of the CDR3 DNA that was read is TGTGCCAGCAGCTTAGGAGGCGGGAGCGGTGAGACC. Translation: CASSLGGGSGET. The CDR3 in its entirety is CASSLGGGSGETQYF.

This clone was counted ten times or more. The DNA ends 3 residues before the CDR3 does, and the rest of the CDR3 is filled in from the germline J gene. V is TRBV29-1 and J is TRBJ2-1; tentative D call: TRBD1 (6 bases). The V gene's germline CDR1 is SQVTM and CDR2 ANQGSEA. Trimming took off 6 bases at V and 2 bases at J, with 14 bases between the two ends. The CDR3 loop spans 14 amino acids. The CDR3 loop reads CSVFRDTAYNEQFF. Partial CDR3 DNA: TGCAGCGTCTTCCGGGACACGGCCTACAATGAG.

With respect to this clone: The observed sequence ends 3 residues before the CDR3 terminus, with the missing tail filled in from the germline J gene. The genes are TRBV5-1 and TRBJ1-1; TRBD1 agrees at 9 bases. Per germline, CDR1 SGHRS and CDR2 YFSETQ. The ends lost 6 bases at V and 1 base at J; junction bases unmatched: 10. This CDR3 is 16 amino acids long. Here the CDR3 reads CASTSRRGQGNTEAFF. Partial CDR3 DNA: TGCGCCAGCACCTCGCGACGGGGACAGGGGAACACTGAA.

This clone has only a few counts. The CDR3 bases that were read are TGTGCCAGCAGTGCTTTAAATGAG. Its protein product is CASSALNE. The whole CDR3 is CASSALNEQFF. The chain joins TRBV6-1 to TRBJ2-1; D ambiguous. The CDR3 goes on 3 residues after the read ends, and that part is filled in from the germline J gene. The CDR3 runs to 11 residues. Germline lookup yields CDR1 MNHNS and CDR2 SASEGT. Trimming took off 4 bases at V and 7 bases at J, with 5 bases between the two ends.